Presented here are 26 T cell receptor beta chains from one specimen sequenced in a study of tumor-infiltrating lymphocytes in primary liver carcinoma. Starting material of 500 ng total RNA yielded TCR beta cDNA via a constant-region primer. The TCR beta library was amplified through three nested multiplex PCR rounds in a modified ARM-PCR procedure. TRBV1-TRBV30 forward primers and a C-beta reverse primer were used in the first two PCR rounds, which each ran for around 11 cycles. TCRdb redid the calling of the multiplex PCR reads with MiXCR, one entry per CDR3 protein. The table has fewer than 250,000 distinct CDR3 sequences, around 81% seen once. From unsorted bulk tissue weighing roughly 19-32 mg, DNA and RNA were co-extracted. The sample consisted of tumor tissue from primary liver carcinoma. Receptors originate from a man aged 35 to 55 with primary liver carcinoma and hepatitis B virus infection.

Only a few counts were recorded for this clonotype. Relative to the germline gene, one junction end is altered; a read error may explain this. V usage is TRBV11-1 and J usage is TRBJ2-4, with D possibly being TRBD1 or TRBD2 (5 bases each). Germline loops: CDR1 SGHAT, CDR2 FQDESV (reference sequence). There are 17 residues in the CDR3. The CDR3 DNA sequence: TGTACCAGCAGCTTTCCCGGTACTAGTGGGACCAAAAACATTCAGTACTTT. Its protein product is CTSSFPGTSGTKNIQYF.

In the case of this clonotype: The junction departs from germline at one end; a sequencing error may be responsible. V usage is TRBV6-2 or TRBV6-3 and J usage is TRBJ2-7, with D unclear. The CDR3 consists of 12 residues. The germline V gene has CDR1 MNHEY and CDR2 SVGEGT. CDR3 amino acids: CVSNYSMYEQYF. The CDR3 region has the DNA TGTGTCAGCAATTACTCGATGTACGAGCAGTACTTC.

The CDR3 nucleotides are TGCAGCATTATGCACAGTGGAGAGACCCAGTACTTC. Its protein is CSIMHSGETQYF. J is TRBJ2-5 and V is TRBV29-1; no definite D call. The CDR3 loop spans 12 amino acids. V lost 8 bases to trimming and J lost 4 bases, with 14 bases between them. CDR1 is SQVTM and CDR2 is ANQGSEA in the germline V gene.

The chain recombines TRBV29-1 with TRBJ2-4, with 10 bases matching TRBD2. The CDR3 length is 13 residues. Trimming at V came to 7 bases and at J to 14 bases, leaving 14 bases not matched to a gene. Germline-derived CDR1 and CDR2 are SQVTM and ANQGSEA. This chain's CDR3 is CSAVSGTSGTKYF. As DNA, the CDR3 is TGCAGCGCTGTTTCCGGCACTAGCGGGACTAAGTACTTC.

In this sample, this clonotype turned up once. One base away lies a much larger clone, so this may be a sequencing read error. The genes are TRBV5-1 and TRBJ2-5, with a weak D call TRBD2 (6 bases). The V end lost 5 bases, the J end lost 5 bases, and 19 bases lay between the germline ends. The CDR3 has 15 residues. CDR1 is SGHRS, CDR2 YFSETQ, per germline. CDR3 in amino acids: CASRSSGPSEETQYF. DNA of the CDR3: TGCGCCAGCAGATCTTCGGGGCCTAGCGAGGAGACCCAGTACTTC.

This clonotype was detected once. A junction boundary mismatches the germline segment, possibly from a read error. The chain uses TRBV5-1 and TRBJ2-2; TRBD2 agrees at 7 bases. In germline, CDR1 is SGHRS, CDR2 YFSETQ. The CDR3 loop spans 16 amino acids. The DNA for the CDR3 is TGTACCAGCAGCTTGGAGGCGGGAGTTAACGCCGGGGAGCTGTTTTTT. Translation: CTSSLEAGVNAGELFF.

To note about this clonotype: A much larger clone lies one base from this, so it may be a read error. The genes are TRBV5-1 and TRBJ2-3; D is unclear. Looked up from germline, CDR1 is SGHRS and CDR2 is YFSETQ. The CDR3 sequence is 14 residues long. V lost 6 bases, J lost 2 bases, and 13 bases lay in between. CDR3 residues: CASNFHEITDTQYF. CDR3 coding DNA: TGCGCCAGCAACTTTCACGAGATCACAGATACGCAGTATTTT.

A remark on this clonotype: The junction differs from germline at one of its ends, possibly a read error. V and J are TRBV5-8 and TRBJ2-7, with 10 nucleotides matching TRBD1. Germline lookup yields CDR1 SGHTS and CDR2 YDEGEE. This CDR3 region has 15 residues. CDR3 sequence (DNA): TGTACCAGCAGTTTACACGGACAGGGGGTCTACGAGCAGTACTTC. This encodes CTSSLHGQGVYEQYF.

A remark on this clonotype: This clone may be a read error of a much larger clone one base away. The rearrangement uses TRBV28 and TRBJ2-3; 16 bases match TRBD2. CDR1 is MDHEN, CDR2 SYDVKM, per germline. The J segment lost 14 bases and the V segment lost 7 bases, leaving 18 bases of the junction unmatched. The CDR3 consists of 17 residues. This CDR3 is CASNLSGTSGRVESWYF. DNA of the CDR3: TGTGCCAGCAACCTTTCCGGGACTAGCGGGAGGGTCGAGTCCTGGTATTTT.

On this clonotype itself: The conserved closing phenylalanine or tryptophan is absent in this CDR3, likely reflecting a read error. It is unclear where the CDR3 begins or ends on the DNA, so no DNA is shown, and the CDR3 is as TCRdb lists it. The chain is built from TRBV10-3 and TRBJ2-1; the D call in the table, TRBD2, was not verified against the DNA. The germline V gene encodes CDR1 ENHRY and CDR2 SYGVKD. The CDR3 comprises 16 residues, both ends counted. This CDR3 is CAITPWASGSYNERFL.

This clonotype showed up just once. Likely a read error: the CDR3 ends without its conserved phenylalanine or tryptophan. The chain combines TRBV7-9 with TRBJ1-1; tentatively, D is TRBD1 (5 bases). The CDR3 runs 13 residues. The germline V gene encodes CDR1 SEHNR and CDR2 FQNEAQ (reference sequence). The CDR3 is CTSSLGVETEAFI. The CDR3 coding sequence is TGTACCAGCAGCTTGGGGGTTGAAACTGAAGCTTTCATT.

A note on this clonotype: One end of the junction does not line up with germline, which may come from a read error. The gene calls are TRBV4-3 and TRBJ2-7; D unclear. The CDR3 runs 13 residues. The germline V gene has CDR1 LGHNA and CDR2 YSLEER. CDR3 region: CANSQDLPCEQYF. In nucleotides, the CDR3 is TGCGCCAACAGCCAAGATCTGCCCTGCGAGCAATACTTC.

A note on this clonotype: Just one base apart from a much larger clone, this may be a read error. The CDR3: CTSSPRGRTNTEAFF. DNA of the CDR3: TGCACCAGCAGCCCGAGAGGTAGGACGAACACTGAAGCTTTCTTT. The V call is TRBV5-1, the J call TRBJ1-1, with D unresolved. The CDR3 runs to 15 residues. Germline lookup yields CDR1 SGHRS and CDR2 YFSETQ. Full variable domain (missing parts from reference TRBV5-1 and TRBJ1-1): KAGVTQTPRYLIKTRGQQVTLSCSPISGHRSVSWYQQTPGQGLQFLFEYFSETQRNKGNFPGRFSGRQFSNSRSEMNVSTLELGDSALYLCTSSPRGRTNTEAFFGQGTRLTVV.

As to this clonotype: This likely comes from a read error, as the CDR3 has no conserved phenylalanine or tryptophan at its end. Because the CDR3's place on the DNA is in doubt, the DNA is left out and the CDR3 is given as listed by TCRdb. This chain links TRBV29-1 with TRBJ1-1; TRBD1, the table's D call, lacks a check against the DNA. Germline V gene lookup returns CDR1 SQVTM and CDR2 ANQGSEA. The CDR3 totals 14 residues, both ends included. CDR3 sequence reads: CSVARQGSNTEVFS.

About this clonotype: An end of the junction does not agree with germline; a read error may underlie this. The J gene is TRBJ2-7, the V gene TRBV11-1; D unclear. The length of the CDR3 is 17 residues. CDR1 is SGHAT and CDR2 is FQDESV in the germline V gene (reference sequence). The CDR3 nucleotides are TGTACCAGCAGCTTAGGGCCGGCAGGTGAAAGCTCCCACGAGCAGTACTTC. It specifies CTSSLGPAGESSHEQYF.

Worth noting for this clonotype: Compared with germline, one end of the junction differs, possibly owing to a read error. V usage is TRBV7-3 and J usage is TRBJ2-3; 11 bases fit TRBD2. The V gene's germline CDR1 is SGHTA and CDR2 FQGTGA. The CDR3 sequence is 16 residues long. CDR3 nucleotides: TGTGCCTGCAGCTCCTCTAGCGGGAGGTACGGAGATACGCAGTATTTT. This codes for CACSSSSGRYGDTQYF.

Only a few counts were recorded for this clonotype. With a much larger clone just one base away, this may be a read error. V usage is TRBV12-3 or TRBV12-4 and J usage is TRBJ2-3; possibly TRBD2 for D (6 bases). The CDR3 length is 14 residues. The DNA for the CDR3 is TGTGTCAGCAAAGGGACTTTTAACACAGATACGCAGTATTTT. It yields the protein CVSKGTFNTDTQYF.

Remarks on this clonotype: Given a much more abundant clone one base away, this may be a read error. The chain combines TRBV24-1 with TRBJ2-1; D possibly corresponds to TRBD1 (5 bases). CDR3 length equals 13 residues. From germline, CDR1 is KGHDR and CDR2 SFDVKD. The ends were cut back, 3 bases at V and 12 bases at J, with 14 bases in the middle. CDR3 sequence (DNA): TGTGCCACCAGTGATCCCCTGGGCCAGGGGCAGTTCTTC. Its translation: CATSDPLGQGQFF.

Notes on this clonotype: The junction departs from germline at one end; a sequencing error may be responsible. The chain carries TRBV11-1 and TRBJ2-3; D is undetermined. Germline V CDR1 and CDR2: SGHAT, FQDESV (reference sequence). The length of the CDR3 is 13 residues. The CDR3 sequence: CASSFIGTETRYF. The CDR3 DNA sequence: TGTGCCAGCAGCTTTATTGGTACAGAAACGCGGTACTTT.

Notes on this clonotype: One end of the junction is discordant with germline, which a read error may explain. V gene TRBV10-3 combines with J gene TRBJ1-6; D possibly corresponds to TRBD1 (6 bases). This CDR3 region has 18 residues. Germline V gene lookup returns CDR1 ENHRY and CDR2 SYGVKD. CDR3 protein: CAISGASGGVSNNPPLHF. DNA for the CDR3: TGTGCCATCAGTGGGGCGAGCGGGGGCGTGTCTAATAATCCACCCCTCCACTTC.

This clonotype was counted a single time. The junction does not match germline at one end; this may be a read error. This chain joins TRBV11-1 and TRBJ2-1, with TRBD1 matching 8 bases. Germline lookup yields CDR1 SGHAT and CDR2 FQDESV (reference sequence). The CDR3 extends over 16 amino acids. CDR3 region: CACSLGQASSYNEQFF. The CDR3 DNA is TGTGCCTGCAGCTTGGGACAGGCGAGCTCATACAATGAGCAGTTCTTC.

This clonotype was recorded once. Likely a read error: the CDR3 ends without its conserved phenylalanine or tryptophan. CDR3 coding DNA: TGCAGTGCTAGGCCCCGGGGGGTTCTCACTGAAGCTTTCTCT. Residues: CSARPRGVLTEAFS. This chain links TRBV20-1 with TRBJ1-1; D perhaps matches TRBD1 (5 bases). V lost 3 bases, J lost 4 bases, and 15 bases lay in between. The CDR3 is 14 amino acids. CDR1 is DFQATT and CDR2 is SNEGSKA in the germline V gene (reference sequence).

Notes on this clonotype: The junction departs from germline at one end; a sequencing error may be responsible. The rearrangement uses TRBV29-1 and TRBJ2-3; TRBD2 might be the D (6 bases). Germline loops: CDR1 SQVTM, CDR2 ANQGSEA. The CDR3 is 14 residues long. DNA for the CDR3: TGCAGCGCCGGGACGGGAGACGGCACAGATACGCATTATTTT. Translation: CSAGTGDGTDTHYF.

With regard to this clonotype: A much larger clone is a single base away; this may be a read error. The chain couples TRBV5-1 to TRBJ2-7; TRBD2 is a possible D gene (5 bases). The CDR3 covers 14 residues. Germline V lookup: CDR1 SGHRS, CDR2 YFSETQ. The CDR3 reads CASSREGQTYKQYF. Written as DNA, the CDR3 is TGCGCCAGCAGTCGTGAGGGCCAAACCTACAAGCAGTACTTC.

As regards this clonotype: Sequence at one end of the junction differs from germline and may be a read error. The chain couples TRBV29-1 to TRBJ1-2, with D hard to call. The germline V gene encodes CDR1 SQVTM and CDR2 ANQGSEA. The CDR3 sequence is 10 residues long. The CDR3 DNA sequence: TGCATCGTTCACCACTATGGCTACACCTTC. Translated: CIVHHYGYTF. Filled out from reference TRBV29-1 and TRBJ1-2, the complete variable domain reads SAVISQKPSRDICQRGTSLTIQCQVDSQVTMMFWYRQQPGQSLTLIATANQGSEATYESGFVIDKFPISRPNLTFSTLTVSNMSPEDSSIYLCIVHHYGYTFGSGTRLTVV.

Concerning this clonotype itself: Lacking the conserved final phenylalanine or tryptophan, this CDR3 likely reflects a read error. Because the CDR3's place on the DNA is in doubt, the DNA is left out and the CDR3 is given as listed by TCRdb. The J gene is TRBJ1-1, the V gene TRBV11-3; no check of the table's D call, TRBD1, against the DNA was made. The CDR3 length is 13 residues, termini included. The germline V gene encodes CDR1 SGHNT and CDR2 YENEEA. CDR3 sequence reads: CASSLAGYTEAFL.